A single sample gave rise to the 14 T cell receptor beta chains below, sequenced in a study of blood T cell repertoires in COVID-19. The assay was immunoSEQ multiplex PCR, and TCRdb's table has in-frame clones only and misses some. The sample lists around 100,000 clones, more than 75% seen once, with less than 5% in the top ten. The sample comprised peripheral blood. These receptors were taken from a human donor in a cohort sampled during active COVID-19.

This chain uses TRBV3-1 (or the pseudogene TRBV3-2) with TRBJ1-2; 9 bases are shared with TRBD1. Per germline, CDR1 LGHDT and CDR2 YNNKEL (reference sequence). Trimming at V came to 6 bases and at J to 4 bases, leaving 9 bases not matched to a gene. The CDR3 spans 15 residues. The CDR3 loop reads CASRQQGASGYGYTF. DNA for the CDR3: TGTGCCAGCAGACAACAGGGGGCGTCTGGCTATGGCTACACCTTC.

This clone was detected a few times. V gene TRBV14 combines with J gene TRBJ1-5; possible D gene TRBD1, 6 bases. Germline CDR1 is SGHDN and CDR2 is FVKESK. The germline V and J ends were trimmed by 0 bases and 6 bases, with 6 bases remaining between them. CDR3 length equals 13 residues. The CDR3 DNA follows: TGTGCCAGCAGCCAAGACAGGGGTCAGCCCCAGCATTTT. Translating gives CASSQDRGQPQHF.

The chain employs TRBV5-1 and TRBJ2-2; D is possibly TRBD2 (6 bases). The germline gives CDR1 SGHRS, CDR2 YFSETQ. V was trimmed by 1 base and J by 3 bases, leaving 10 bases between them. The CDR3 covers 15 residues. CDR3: CASSLWTTDTGELFF. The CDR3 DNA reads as TGCGCCAGCAGCTTGTGGACTACGGACACCGGGGAGCTGTTTTTT.

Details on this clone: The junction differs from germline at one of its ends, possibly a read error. The CDR3 reads CASSPLPGGAGNQPQHF. Here the CDR3 DNA reads TGTGCCAGCTCTCCACTCCCAGGGGGCGCGGGCAATCAGCCCCAGCATTTT. V usage is TRBV18 and J usage is TRBJ1-5; 8 bases are shared with TRBD1. The CDR3 length is 17 residues. Germline CDR1 and CDR2: KGHSH and LQKENI.

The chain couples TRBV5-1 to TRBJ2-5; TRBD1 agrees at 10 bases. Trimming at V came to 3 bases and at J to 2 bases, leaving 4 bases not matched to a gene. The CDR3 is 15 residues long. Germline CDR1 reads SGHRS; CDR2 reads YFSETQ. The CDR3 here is CASSSGTGEQETQYF. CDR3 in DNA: TGCGCCAGCAGCTCCGGGACAGGGGAACAAGAGACCCAGTACTTC.

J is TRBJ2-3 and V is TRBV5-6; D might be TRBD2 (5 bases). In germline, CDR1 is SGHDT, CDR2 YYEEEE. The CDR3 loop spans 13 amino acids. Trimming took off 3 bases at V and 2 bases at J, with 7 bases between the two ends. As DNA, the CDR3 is TGTGCCAGCAGCTGGACTCACACAGATACGCAGTATTTT. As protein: CASSWTHTDTQYF.

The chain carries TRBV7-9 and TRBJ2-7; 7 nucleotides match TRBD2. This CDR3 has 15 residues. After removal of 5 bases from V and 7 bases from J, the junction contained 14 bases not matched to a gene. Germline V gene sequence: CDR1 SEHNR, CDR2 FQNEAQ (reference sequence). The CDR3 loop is CASSGGELRRGEQYF. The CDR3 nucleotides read TGTGCCAGCAGCGGGGGGGAACTCCGGAGAGGGGAGCAGTACTTC.

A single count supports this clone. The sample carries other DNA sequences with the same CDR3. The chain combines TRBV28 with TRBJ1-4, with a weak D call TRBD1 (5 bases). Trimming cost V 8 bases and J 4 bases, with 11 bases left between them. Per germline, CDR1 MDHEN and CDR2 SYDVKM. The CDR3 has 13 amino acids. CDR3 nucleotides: TGTGCCAGCCTCGATAGGGGTAATGAAAAACTGTTTTTT. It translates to CASLDRGNEKLFF.

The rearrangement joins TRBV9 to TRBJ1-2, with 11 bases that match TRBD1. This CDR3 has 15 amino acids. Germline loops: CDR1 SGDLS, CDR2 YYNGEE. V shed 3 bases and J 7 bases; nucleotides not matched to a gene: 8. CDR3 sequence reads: CASSDPDRGRVGYTF. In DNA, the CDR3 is TGTGCCAGCAGCGACCCGGACAGGGGGCGGGTTGGCTACACCTTC. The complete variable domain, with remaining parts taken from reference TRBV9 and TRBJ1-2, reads DSGVTQTPKHLITATGQRVTLRCSPRSGDLSVYWYQQSLDQGLQFLIQYYNGEERAKGNILERFSAQQFPDLHSELNLSSLELGDSALYFCASSDPDRGRVGYTFGSGTRLTVV.

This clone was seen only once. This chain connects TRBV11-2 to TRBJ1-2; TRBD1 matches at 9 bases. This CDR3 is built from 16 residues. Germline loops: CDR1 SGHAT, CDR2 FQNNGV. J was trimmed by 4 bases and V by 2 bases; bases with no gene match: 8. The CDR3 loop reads CASSLQRQGGSYGYTF. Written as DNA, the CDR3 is TGTGCCAGCAGCTTACAGAGACAGGGGGGAAGCTATGGCTACACCTTC.

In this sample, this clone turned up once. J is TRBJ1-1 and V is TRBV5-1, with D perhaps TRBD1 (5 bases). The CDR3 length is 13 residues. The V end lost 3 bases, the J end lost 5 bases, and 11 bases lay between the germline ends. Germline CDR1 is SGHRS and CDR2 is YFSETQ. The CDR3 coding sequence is TGCGCCAGCAGCTCGGCGGGGACGACTGAAGCTTTCTTT. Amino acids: CASSSAGTTEAFF.

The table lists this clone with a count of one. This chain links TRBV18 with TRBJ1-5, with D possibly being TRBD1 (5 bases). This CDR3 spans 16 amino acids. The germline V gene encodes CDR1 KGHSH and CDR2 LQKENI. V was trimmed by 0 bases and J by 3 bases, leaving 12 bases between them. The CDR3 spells CASSPPKGAINQPQHF. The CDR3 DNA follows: TGTGCCAGCTCACCACCAAAAGGGGCCATCAATCAGCCCCAGCATTTT.

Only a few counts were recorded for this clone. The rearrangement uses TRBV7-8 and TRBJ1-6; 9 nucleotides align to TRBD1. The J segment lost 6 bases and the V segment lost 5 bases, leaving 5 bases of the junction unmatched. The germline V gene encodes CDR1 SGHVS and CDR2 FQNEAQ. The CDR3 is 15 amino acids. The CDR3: CASSPPTGGNSPLHF. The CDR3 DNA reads TGTGCCAGCAGCCCTCCGACAGGGGGTAATTCACCCCTCCACTTT.

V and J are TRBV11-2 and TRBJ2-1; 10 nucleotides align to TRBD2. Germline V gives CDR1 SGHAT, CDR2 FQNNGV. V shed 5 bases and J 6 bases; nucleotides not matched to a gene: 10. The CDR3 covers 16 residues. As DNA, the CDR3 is TGTGCCAGCAGCAAACGGACTAGCGGTTGGGGCAATGAGCAGTTCTTC. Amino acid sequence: CASSKRTSGWGNEQFF.